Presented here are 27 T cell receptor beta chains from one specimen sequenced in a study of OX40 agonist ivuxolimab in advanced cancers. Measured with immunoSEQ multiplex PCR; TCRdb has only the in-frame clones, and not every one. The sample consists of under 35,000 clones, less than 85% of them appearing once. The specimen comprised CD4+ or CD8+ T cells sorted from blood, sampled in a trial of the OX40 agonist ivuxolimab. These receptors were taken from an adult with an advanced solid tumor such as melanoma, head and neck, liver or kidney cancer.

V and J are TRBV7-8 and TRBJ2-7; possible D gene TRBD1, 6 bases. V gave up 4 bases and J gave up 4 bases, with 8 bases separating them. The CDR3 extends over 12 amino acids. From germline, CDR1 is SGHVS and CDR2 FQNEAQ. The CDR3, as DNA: TGTGCCAGCAGCTCACAGGGTTACGAGCAGTACTTC. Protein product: CASSSQGYEQYF.

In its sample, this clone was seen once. This CDR3 is CASSLGQGGWGYTF. The CDR3 nucleotides read TGTGCCAGCAGCTTAGGACAGGGTGGTTGGGGCTACACCTTC. V and J are TRBV5-6 and TRBJ1-2; 8 nucleotides agree with TRBD1. Germline loops: CDR1 SGHDT, CDR2 YYEEEE. CDR3 length: 14 residues. V was clipped by 2 bases and J by 8 bases; unmatched bases: 8.

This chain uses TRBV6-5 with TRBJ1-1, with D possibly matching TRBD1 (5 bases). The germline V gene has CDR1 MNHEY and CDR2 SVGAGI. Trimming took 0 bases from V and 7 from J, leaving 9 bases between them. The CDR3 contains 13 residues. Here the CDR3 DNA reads TGTGCCAGCAGTTACTCGCGGGGGGTTGAAGCTTTCTTT. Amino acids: CASSYSRGVEAFF.

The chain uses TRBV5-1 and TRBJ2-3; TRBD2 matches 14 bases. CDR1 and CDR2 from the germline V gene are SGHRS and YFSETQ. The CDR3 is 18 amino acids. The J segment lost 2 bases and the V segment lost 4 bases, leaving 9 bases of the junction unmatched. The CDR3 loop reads CASSAGLAGDSYTDTQYF. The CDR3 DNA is TGCGCCAGCAGCGCGGGACTAGCGGGGGATTCGTACACAGATACGCAGTATTTT.

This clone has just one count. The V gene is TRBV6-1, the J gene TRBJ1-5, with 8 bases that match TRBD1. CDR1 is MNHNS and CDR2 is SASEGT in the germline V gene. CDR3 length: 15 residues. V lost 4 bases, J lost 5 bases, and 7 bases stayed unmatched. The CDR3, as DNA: TGTGCCAGCAGTGGGGGACAGGATTACGATCAGCCCCAGCATTTT. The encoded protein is CASSGGQDYDQPQHF.

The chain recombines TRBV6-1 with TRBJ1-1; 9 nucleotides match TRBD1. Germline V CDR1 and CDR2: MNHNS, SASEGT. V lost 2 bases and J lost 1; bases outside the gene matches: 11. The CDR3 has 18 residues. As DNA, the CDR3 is TGTGCCAGCAGTGAATTACGATCCTTGGGACAGGGGAACACTGAAGCTTTCTTT. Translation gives CASSELRSLGQGNTEAFF.

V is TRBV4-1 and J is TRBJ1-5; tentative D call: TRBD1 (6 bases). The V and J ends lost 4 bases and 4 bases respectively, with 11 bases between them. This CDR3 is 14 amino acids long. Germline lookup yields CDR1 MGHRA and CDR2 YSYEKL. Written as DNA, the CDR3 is TGCGCCAGCAGCCTAGGACAGAGTAATCAGCCCCAGCATTTT. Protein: CASSLGQSNQPQHF.

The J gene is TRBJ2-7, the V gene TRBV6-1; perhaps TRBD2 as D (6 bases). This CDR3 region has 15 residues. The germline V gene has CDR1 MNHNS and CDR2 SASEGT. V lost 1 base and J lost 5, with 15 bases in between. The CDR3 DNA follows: TGTGCCAGCAGTGAAGAAGCCGGAGGGGTTGACGAGCAGTACTTC. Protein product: CASSEEAGGVDEQYF.

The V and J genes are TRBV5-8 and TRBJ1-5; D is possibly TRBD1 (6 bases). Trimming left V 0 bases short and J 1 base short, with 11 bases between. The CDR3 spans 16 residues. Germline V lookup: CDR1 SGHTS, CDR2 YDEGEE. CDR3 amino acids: CASSLAGARSNQPQHF. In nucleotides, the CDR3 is TGTGCCAGCAGCTTGGCGGGGGCGCGGAGCAATCAGCCCCAGCATTTT.

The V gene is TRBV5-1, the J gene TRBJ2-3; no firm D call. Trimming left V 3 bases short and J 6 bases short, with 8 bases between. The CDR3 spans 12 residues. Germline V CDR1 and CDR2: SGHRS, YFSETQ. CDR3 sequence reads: CASSYLTDTQYF. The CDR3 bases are TGCGCCAGCAGCTATCTTACGGATACGCAGTATTTT.

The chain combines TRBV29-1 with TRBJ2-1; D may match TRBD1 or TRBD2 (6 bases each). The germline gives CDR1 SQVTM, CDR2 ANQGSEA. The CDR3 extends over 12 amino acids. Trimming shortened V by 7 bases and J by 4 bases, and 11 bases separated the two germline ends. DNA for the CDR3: TGCAGCGGGGGGGCAAGTTACAATGAGCAGTTCTTC. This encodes CSGGASYNEQFF.

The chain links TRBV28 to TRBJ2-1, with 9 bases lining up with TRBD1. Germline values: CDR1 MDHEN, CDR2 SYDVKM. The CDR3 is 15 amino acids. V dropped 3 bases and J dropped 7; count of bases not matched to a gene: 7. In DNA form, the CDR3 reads TGTGCCAGCAGTTTTTCCGGGACAGGGATAAATGAGCAGTTCTTC. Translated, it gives CASSFSGTGINEQFF.

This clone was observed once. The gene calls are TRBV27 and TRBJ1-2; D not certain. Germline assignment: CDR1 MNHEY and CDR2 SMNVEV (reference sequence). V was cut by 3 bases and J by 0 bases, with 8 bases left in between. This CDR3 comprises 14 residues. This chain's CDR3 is CASSFAGSNYGYTF. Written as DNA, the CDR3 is TGTGCCAGCAGTTTCGCAGGTTCTAACTATGGCTACACCTTC.

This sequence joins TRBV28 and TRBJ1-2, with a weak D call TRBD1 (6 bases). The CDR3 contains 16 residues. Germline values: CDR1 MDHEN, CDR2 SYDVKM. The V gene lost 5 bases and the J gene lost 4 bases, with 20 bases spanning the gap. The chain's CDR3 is CASSTTGQWDSYGYTF. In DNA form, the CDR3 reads TGTGCCAGCAGTACCACAGGACAGTGGGATAGCTATGGCTACACCTTC.

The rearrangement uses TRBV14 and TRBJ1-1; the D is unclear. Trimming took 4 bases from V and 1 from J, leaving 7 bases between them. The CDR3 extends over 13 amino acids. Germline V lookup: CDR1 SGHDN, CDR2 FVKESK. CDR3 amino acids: CASSPYKNTEAFF. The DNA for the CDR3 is TGTGCCAGCAGCCCCTACAAGAACACTGAAGCTTTCTTT.

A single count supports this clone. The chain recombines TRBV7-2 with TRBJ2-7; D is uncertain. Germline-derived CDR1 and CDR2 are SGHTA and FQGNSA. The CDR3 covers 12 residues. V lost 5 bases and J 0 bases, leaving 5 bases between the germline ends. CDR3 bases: TGTGCCAGCAGCCCGAGCTCCTACGAGCAGTACTTC. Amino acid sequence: CASSPSSYEQYF.

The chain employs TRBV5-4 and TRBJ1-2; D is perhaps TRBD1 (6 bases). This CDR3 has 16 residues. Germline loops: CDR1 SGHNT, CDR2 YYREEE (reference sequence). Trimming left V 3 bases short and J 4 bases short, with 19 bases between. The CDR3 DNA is TGTGCCAGCAGCTCTATAACAGGGCCCCGGAGCTATGGCTACACCTTC. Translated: CASSSITGPRSYGYTF.

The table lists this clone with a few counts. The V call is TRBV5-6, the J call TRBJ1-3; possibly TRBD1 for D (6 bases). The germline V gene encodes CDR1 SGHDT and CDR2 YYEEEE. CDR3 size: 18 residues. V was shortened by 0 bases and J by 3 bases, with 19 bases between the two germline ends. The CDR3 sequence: CASSLDGAGAFDGNTIYF. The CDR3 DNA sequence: TGTGCCAGCAGCTTGGACGGTGCGGGGGCATTTGATGGAAACACCATATATTTT.

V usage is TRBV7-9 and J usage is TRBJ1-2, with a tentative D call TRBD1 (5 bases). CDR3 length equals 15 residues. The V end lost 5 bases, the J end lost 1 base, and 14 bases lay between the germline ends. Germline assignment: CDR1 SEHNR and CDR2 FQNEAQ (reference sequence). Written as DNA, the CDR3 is TGTGCCAGCAGCCTAATGGGGGGACGTAACTATGGCTACACCTTC. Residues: CASSLMGGRNYGYTF.

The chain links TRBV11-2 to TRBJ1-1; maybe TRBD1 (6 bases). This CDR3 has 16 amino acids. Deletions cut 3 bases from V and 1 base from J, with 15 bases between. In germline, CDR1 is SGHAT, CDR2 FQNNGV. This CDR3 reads CASSFEWGAWNTEAFF. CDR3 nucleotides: TGTGCCAGCAGCTTTGAATGGGGGGCTTGGAACACTGAAGCTTTCTTT.

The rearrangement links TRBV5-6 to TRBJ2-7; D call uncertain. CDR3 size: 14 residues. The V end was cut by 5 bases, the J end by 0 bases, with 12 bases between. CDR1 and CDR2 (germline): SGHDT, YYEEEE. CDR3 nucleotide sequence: TGTGCCAGCAGTAACCGTCTAAGCTCCTACGAGCAGTACTTC. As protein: CASSNRLSSYEQYF.

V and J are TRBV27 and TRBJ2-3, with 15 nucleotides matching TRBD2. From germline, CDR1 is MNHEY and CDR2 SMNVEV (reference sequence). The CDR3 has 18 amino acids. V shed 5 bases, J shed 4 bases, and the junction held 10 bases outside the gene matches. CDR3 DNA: TGTGCCAGCAGTGACGGACTAGCGGGGGGGCCCATCTCAGATACGCAGTATTTT. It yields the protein CASSDGLAGGPISDTQYF.

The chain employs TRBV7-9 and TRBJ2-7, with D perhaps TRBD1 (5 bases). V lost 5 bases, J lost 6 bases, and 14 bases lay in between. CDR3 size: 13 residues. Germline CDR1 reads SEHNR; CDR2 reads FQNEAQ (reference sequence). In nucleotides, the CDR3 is TGTGCCAGCAGCGGCGGTCTAGGGGTCGAGCAGTACTTC. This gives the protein CASSGGLGVEQYF.

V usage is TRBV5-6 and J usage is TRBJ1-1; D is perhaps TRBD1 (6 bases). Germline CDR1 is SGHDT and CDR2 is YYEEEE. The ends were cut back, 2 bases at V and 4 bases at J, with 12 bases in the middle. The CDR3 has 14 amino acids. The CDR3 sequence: CASSLRGGGTEAFF. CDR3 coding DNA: TGTGCCAGCAGCTTAAGGGGAGGGGGCACTGAAGCTTTCTTT.

In nucleotides, the CDR3 is TGTGCCAGCAGTGAAAGGGGCCCGGGACAGCCGGAAAAACTGTTTTTT. Translating gives CASSERGPGQPEKLFF. This rearrangement joins TRBV6-1 to TRBJ1-4; 7 bases are a match to TRBD1. The CDR3 runs 16 residues. In germline, CDR1 is MNHNS, CDR2 SASEGT. V was clipped by 2 bases and J by 8 bases; unmatched bases: 11.

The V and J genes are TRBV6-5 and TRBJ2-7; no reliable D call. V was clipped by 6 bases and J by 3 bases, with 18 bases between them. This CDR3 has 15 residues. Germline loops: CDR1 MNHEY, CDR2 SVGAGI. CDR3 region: CASSLALGDNYEQYF. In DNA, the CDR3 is TGTGCCAGCAGCCTCGCCCTTGGAGACAACTACGAGCAGTACTTC.

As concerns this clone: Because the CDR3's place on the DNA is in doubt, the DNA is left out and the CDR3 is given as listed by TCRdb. CDR3 amino acids: CASSSGQNTEAFF. The V and J genes are TRBV11-1 and TRBJ1-1; the table's D gene call, TRBD1, was not cross checked with the DNA. The CDR3 length is 13 residues, termini included. Germline V gives CDR1 SGHAT, CDR2 FQDESV (reference sequence).